This T cell receptor (beta chain) derives from a study of T cells in localized non-small cell lung cancer. Study-wide results and caveats: Of the top 100 tumor clones, median roughly 60 were in adjacent lung, 25 to 35 among its top 100. Heterogeneity cannot be ruled out, as sequencing used one tumor region only. Density of T cells in blood, when higher, went with longer overall survival.

For this clone: As yet, its antigen is unknown.

V gave up 4 bases and J gave up 4 bases; unmatched junction bases: 6. The CDR3 is made up of 16 amino acids. From germline, CDR1 is SGHNT and CDR2 YYREEE (reference sequence). Using immunoSEQ multiplex PCR, the repertoire was profiled, and TCRdb retains in-frame clones only, with some absent. The sample has roughly 77,000 clones, 85% to 90% seen once. The sample in question was peripheral blood, obtained before any cancer treatment. The V and J genes are TRBV5-4 and TRBJ1-3; 12 bases line up with TRBD1. This TCR came from a woman between 40 and 69 years old with stage I squamous cell lung carcinoma. The CDR3: CASSPRDRGPGNTIYF. The DNA for the CDR3 is TGTGCCAGCAGCCCCCGGGACAGGGGGCCAGGAAACACCATATATTTT.